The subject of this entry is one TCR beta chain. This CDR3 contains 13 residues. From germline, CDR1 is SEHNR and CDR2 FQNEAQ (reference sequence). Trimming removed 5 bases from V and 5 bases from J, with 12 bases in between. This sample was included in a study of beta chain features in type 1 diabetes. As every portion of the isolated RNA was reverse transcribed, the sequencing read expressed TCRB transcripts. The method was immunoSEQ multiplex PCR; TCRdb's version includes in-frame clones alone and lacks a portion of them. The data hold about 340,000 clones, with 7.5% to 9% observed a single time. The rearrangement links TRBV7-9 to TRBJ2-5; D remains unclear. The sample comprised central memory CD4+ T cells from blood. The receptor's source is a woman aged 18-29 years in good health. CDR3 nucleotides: TGTGCCAGCAGCCTCACCGATTCGGAGACCCAGTACTTC. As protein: CASSLTDSETQYF.